The sequence of this T cell receptor beta chain was determined in a study of shared clonotypes between healthy human individuals. The overall study: The study used three CD4 naive, three CD4 memory, two CD8 naive and one CD8 memory plate per donor. Findings and limits, study-wide: Generally, naive subsets (rather than memory subsets) showed larger estimated richness.

The authors ran the assay at deep level. Investigators spread the genomic DNA of each subset evenly over several immunoSEQ plates. Repertoires were generated with immunoSEQ multiplex PCR, while TCRdb's copy carries only in-frame clones and drops some. The table shows 2 million to 2.5 million clones, with around 92% occurring only once. Notes on this clone: Its antigen is undetermined. The sample contains more than one DNA sequence encoding this CDR3.

The sequencing sample was made of naive CD4+ T cells from PBMCs. Subset reported: CD45RA+ positively selected. This sequence was found in a young man in good health. Some clones in this sample may be carry-over from other donors' samples.

CDR3 sequence: CASSLVGTGSYEQYF. The CDR3 nucleotides are TGTGCCAGCAGCTTAGTGGGGACAGGGTCCTACGAGCAGTACTTC. The chain carries TRBV7-8 and TRBJ2-7; TRBD1 matches 9 bases. Losses at the gene ends were 1 base for V and 1 base for J; bases not matched to a gene: 2. CDR1 and CDR2 (germline): SGHVS, FQNEAQ. This CDR3 region has 15 residues.